This TCR beta chain is drawn from a study of metastatic and nonmetastatic thyroid tumors. Study findings and constraints: When malignant thyroid tumors were compared with benign nodules, TCR beta diversity was reportedly significantly higher in the malignant tumors. This held in both blood and tumor samples.

This clone occurred many times. Its antigen is unidentified. Per the study methods: The study took CDR3 differences across clinicopathological groups and made a distant-metastasis classifier for papillary thyroid cancer from them. TCRdb re-called clones from the PCR reads using MiXCR. These V and J calls derive from TCRdb rather than the authors' analysis. The table includes tens of thousands of clones, around 15% detected once. No patient received treatment before thyroid surgery. Sequenced input: blood. The clonotype originates from a female donor with papillary thyroid cancer or a benign thyroid nodule (not recorded which). Some clones in this sample may be carry-over from other donors' samples.

CDR3 bases: TGTGCCAGCAGAATTAGCGGCGAAGAGACCCAGTACTTC. Translated, it gives CASRISGEETQYF. The chain has TRBV6-1 and TRBJ2-5; maybe TRBD2 (6 bases). Trimming removed 6 bases from V and 3 bases from J, with 11 bases in between. Germline V CDR1 and CDR2: MNHNS, SASEGT. This CDR3 is built from 13 residues.